Here is one T cell receptor (beta chain) with its context. Its antigen is still unknown. The source of the sample is a study of long-term antiretroviral therapy in people with HIV. Study summary: Initial samples were collected about a decade before the 2015 immediate-ART recommendation.

Trimming removed 5 bases at V and 3 bases at J, with 16 bases between. CDR3 length: 16 amino acids. Germline V gene sequence: CDR1 SEHNR, CDR2 FQNEAQ (reference sequence). Version v3.0 of the immunoSEQ assay ran at survey level. Sequenced by immunoSEQ multiplex PCR; TCRdb stores in-frame clones only, minus some. The table has about 40,000 clones, about 85% seen once. Study-wide results and caveats: Diversity remained lower than transplant donor controls, even though it increased after ART.

The material was unsorted PBMCs, obtained 3.1 years after starting antiretroviral therapy. This TCR was sampled from a woman aged 50 to 60 with HIV. The chain carries TRBV7-9 and TRBJ2-2; D could derive from TRBD1 or TRBD2 (5 bases each). The DNA of the CDR3 is TGTGCCAGCAGCCGACTCGGGACCCTCGACACCGGGGAGCTGTTTTTT. Translating it yields CASSRLGTLDTGELFF.